What follows describes a single TCR beta chain. These data come from a study of stem cell transplantation in POMP-related autoinflammatory disease. Germline CDR1 SGHDT, CDR2 YYEEEE. Between the trimmed V and J ends, which lost 2 bases and 7 bases, there was a span of 13 bases. CDR3 size: 14 residues. Profiling relied on immunoSEQ multiplex PCR, and the TCRdb table lists in-frame clones only, not all of them. Of more than 25,000 clones in the sample, around 88% were seen once. The receptor's source is a human donor with POMP-related autoinflammation and immune dysregulation (PRAID). The chain carries TRBV5-6 and TRBJ1-3; unclear D gene. The sample here was CD4+ T cells from PBMCs, taken before stem cell transplantation. CDR3 loop: CASSFRSRPNTIYF. As DNA, the CDR3 is TGTGCCAGCAGCTTTAGGAGCCGACCCAACACCATATATTTT.